This record covers a single T cell receptor (beta chain). This clonotype was observed many times. Its specific antigen is unknown. Within one base of it there is no much larger clone, and no base qualities were kept. Hyperthyroidism patients were newly diagnosed, with disease duration under 2 months, and aged 18 to 65 years. Exclusion was applied to patients with uncontrolled infections, other autoimmune diseases, pregnancy or lactation. Clinical symptoms, serum thyroxine and TRAb, thyroid ultrasound, and orbital computed tomography formed the basis for the diagnoses. Blood from progressor patients was collected at the time of first diagnosis with hyperthyroidism, before any ophthalmopathy symptoms had appeared. PBMCs were isolated from about 9 ml of fresh peripheral blood by Ficoll-Paque density gradient centrifugation. Progressor patients were initially diagnosed with Graves' hyperthyroidism and developed ophthalmopathy during follow-up. Total RNA was extracted with Trizol reagent, and quality was checked on an Agilent 2100 Bioanalyzer.

The sample is drawn from a study of T cells in Graves' hyperthyroidism and ophthalmopathy (dated by TCRdb to the late 2010s). Describing the broader study: Peripheral blood samples were taken at the time of initial diagnosis, prior to any treatment. TCR V-J signatures able to tell the groups apart were searched for in a discovery cohort of 90 to 100 patients, of whom over 40 had Graves' ophthalmopathy and 57 had stable Graves' hyperthyroidism. For training and testing, the 100 or so patients in the discovery cohort were randomly divided in a 7:3 ratio. Prospective prediction of ophthalmopathy was tested in an independent validation cohort of 18 hyperthyroidism patients and some 17 patients who later progressed to ophthalmopathy. The study also compared thyroid tissue and blood T-cell repertoires from five or six Graves' hyperthyroidism patients. The paper describes TCR Vbeta CDR3 sequencing of around 130 peripheral blood samples, made up of under 50 ophthalmopathy patients, over 70 hyperthyroidism patients and about 17 progressor patients. Once sampling was done, hyperthyroidism patients were given methimazole at a starting dose of 30 mg daily, whereas ophthalmopathy patients were given high-dose intravenous methylprednisolone. Broader findings and caveats from the paper: Sample size was not statistically predetermined, and blinding of investigators to group allocation was not performed. Most expanded thyroid clonotypes (frequency above 0.001) were also found in blood, which suggests that blood repertoires may mirror thyroid immune responses. In validation, the model predicted progression to ophthalmopathy with 55% to 71% sensitivity and approximately 72% specificity, a median of 6.5 months before onset. A 13 V-J signature model separated ophthalmopathy from stable hyperthyroidism, with around 91% sensitivity and 81.08% specificity in cross-validation and 80%/75% in testing.

TCR beta CDR3 regions were amplified from RNA transcripts. For the first round of RT-PCR on the TCR CDR3, the HTBI primer set was used together with the Qiagen OneStep RT-PCR kit. The libraries were constructed in a second round of multiplex PCR and then size-selected and purified. Paired-end sequencing of the libraries was performed with 100 bp reads on an Illumina HiSeq2000. The published analysis was carried out like this. SOAPnuke was used to process the raw data, throwing out any read that contained adapters or uncalled bases, had a mean Phred below 15, or lacked an exact constant-primer or identifier match. COPE v1.2.5 was used to merge high-quality paired reads, and clonotypes were defined as unique nucleotide sequences. MiTCR v1.1 was used to align clonotypes to the IMGT TRBV, TRBD and TRBJ reference segments. Only V-J combinations with frequency above 0.0001, covering about 99% of repertoires, were analysed. The TCS score was defined as the ratio of F50 (clonal expansion) to E x V (chaos), calculated using BLOSUM62-based TCRdist between CDR3 peptides within each V-J. Welch's t-statistics and random forest reduced several hundred V-J features to 10 to 15, which were used in a naive Bayes classifier (R e1071). TCRdb reprocessing: public reads trimmed at Q25 with fastp, clones called with MiXCR, in-frame beta chains kept. CDR3 protein duplicates are merged, each entry listing the most common genes and DNA. TCRdb, not the authors, supplied the V and J calls. The sample records about 270,000 distinct CDR3 sequences, roughly 15% of which are singletons. Jointly, the top ten make up around 30% of the sample.

The CDR3 holds 13 amino acids from the cysteine to the phenylalanine. Just CDR3 DNA is preserved here, 39 bases in frame from base 1. Compared with germline, V lacks 5 bases and J lacks 8 bases; bases without a gene match: 4. Rearrangement joined TRBV12-3 or TRBV12-4 to TRBJ2-1, and 9 bases in between align with TRBD2. The sequence derives from a woman in her 50s with Graves' hyperthyroidism that later progressed to Graves' ophthalmopathy. The sample taken for sequencing was blood. The CDR3 reads CASSTGTSYEQFF. The bases read TGTGCCAGCAGTACCGGGACTAGCTATGAGCAGTTCTTC.